This T cell receptor (beta chain) was captured by sequencing in a study of regulatory T cells in long-lasting Graves disease. Overall study context: With positive TSH receptor antibodies and over 5 years of antithyroid drugs, Graves' disease was considered persistent.

The authors built TCR beta libraries using iRepertoire HTBI primers and Arm-PCR of CDR3 regions. TCRdb fed the multiplex PCR reads into MiXCR, producing one record per CDR3 protein. Among about 460,000 distinct CDR3 sequences listed, around a fifth were seen once. In its sample, this clonotype was seen many times. Its antigen is as yet unknown. Trimming removed 1 base from V and 7 bases from J, with 17 bases in between. From germline, CDR1 is MNHEY and CDR2 SMNVEV (reference sequence). This CDR3 comprises 15 residues. This sample's time point: persistent/refractory GD, antithyroid drugs over 5 years with positive TRAb. The TCR library used RNA extracted from PBMCs. Notes on the study in general: Newly diagnosed disease favored TRBV20-1 and TRBJ2-1 over persistent disease.

The chain is built from TRBV27 and TRBJ2-7; D is possibly TRBD1 (5 bases). This sequence was found in a female donor with Graves disease. The sample here was peripheral blood mononuclear cells (PBMCs), taken when the disease was refractory, from a patient treated with antithyroid drugs. This CDR3 reads CASSLFVPVYREQYF. In DNA form, the CDR3 reads TGTGCCAGCAGTTTATTCGTCCCGGTTTACAGGGAGCAGTACTTC.